This TCR beta chain was sequenced for a study of blood T cell repertoires in COVID-19. The repertoire was sequenced with immunoSEQ multiplex PCR; TCRdb's copy has only in-frame clones and lacks some. The sample shows approximately 220,000 clones, 75% to 85% of them seen only once. This CDR3 has 16 amino acids. Germline lookup yields CDR1 LGHNA and CDR2 YNFKEQ. Between the trimmed V and J ends, which lost 0 bases and 0 bases, there was a span of 9 bases. The sample holds a few counts of this clone. The chain recombines TRBV4-2 with TRBJ1-3; D gene ambiguous. The specimen was peripheral blood. This TCR came from a woman between 65 and 79 years old with acute or convalescent COVID-19. The CDR3, as DNA: TGTGCCAGCAGCCAAGATATAGTTAGCTCTGGAAACACCATATATTTT. Residues: CASSQDIVSSGNTIYF.